Below, 25 T cell receptor beta chains from the same sample are listed, as sequenced in a study of shared clonotypes between healthy human individuals. Method: immunoSEQ multiplex PCR; TCRdb's copy keeps in-frame clones and lacks some. The sample has more than 2 million clones, 93% seen once. Cells designated naive CD8 were CD45RO-negative and were positively selected for CCR7, with terminally differentiated effector memory CD45RA+ cells excluded. The specimen was naive CD8+ T cells from PBMCs. These receptors all stem from a man younger than 30 in good health. Some clones in this sample may be carry-over from other donors' samples.

The rearrangement joins TRBV28 to TRBJ2-1; TRBD1 matches 9 bases. Losses at the gene ends were 6 bases for V and 7 bases for J; bases not matched to a gene: 4. CDR1 MDHEN and CDR2 SYDVKM come from the germline V gene. This CDR3 comprises 13 residues. CDR3 bases: TGTGCCAGCAGGGGACAGGGAAAGAATGAGCAGTTCTTC. Protein: CASRGQGKNEQFF.

The V call is TRBV19, the J call TRBJ2-2; D remains ambiguous. The germline gives CDR1 LNHDA, CDR2 SQIVND (reference sequence). This CDR3 contains 15 residues. V lost 3 bases and J 4 bases, leaving 12 bases between the germline ends. CDR3 loop: CASSIPGALTGELFF. The CDR3 DNA sequence: TGTGCCAGTAGTATTCCAGGAGCACTCACCGGGGAGCTGTTTTTT.

This chain connects TRBV10-3 to TRBJ2-6; no reliable D call. Per the germline V gene, CDR1 is ENHRY and CDR2 is SYGVKD. The CDR3 is made up of 16 amino acids. The germline V and J ends were trimmed by 2 bases and 0 bases, with 8 bases remaining between them. The DNA of the CDR3 is TGTGCCATCAGTGAGCTTACCTACTCTGGGGCCAACGTCCTGACTTTC. As protein: CAISELTYSGANVLTF.

This chain connects TRBV7-2 to TRBJ2-3, with D perhaps matching TRBD2 (6 bases). Germline assignment: CDR1 SGHTA and CDR2 FQGNSA. V dropped 0 bases and J dropped 4 bases, with 20 bases sitting between them. This CDR3 is built from 18 residues. The CDR3 loop reads CASSLAESSGSTADTQYF. The CDR3 region has the DNA TGTGCCAGCAGCTTAGCGGAGAGTAGCGGATCCACCGCAGATACGCAGTATTTT.

V usage is TRBV28 and J usage is TRBJ2-7; D gene ambiguous. CDR3 size: 15 residues. V lost 7 bases and J 3 bases, leaving 19 bases between the germline ends. Germline V CDR1 and CDR2: MDHEN, SYDVKM. CDR3 residues: CASKGRGLVGYEQYF. The DNA of the CDR3 is TGTGCCAGCAAAGGGCGTGGTTTGGTGGGCTACGAGCAGTACTTC.

The rearrangement uses TRBV28 and TRBJ1-5; no firm D call. The CDR3 loop spans 13 amino acids. Deletions cut 5 bases from V and 0 bases from J, with 5 bases between. CDR1 MDHEN and CDR2 SYDVKM come from the germline V gene. This CDR3 reads CASSDYSNQPQHF. Written as DNA, the CDR3 is TGTGCCAGCAGTGATTATAGCAATCAGCCCCAGCATTTT.

This sequence joins TRBV6-4 and TRBJ2-7; 11 bases are a match to TRBD2. CDR1 MRHNA and CDR2 SNTAGT come from the germline V gene. The CDR3 covers 16 residues. Losses at the gene ends were 3 bases for V and 3 bases for J; bases not matched to a gene: 7. DNA of the CDR3: TGTGCCAGCAGTGAGTCCCCGGGACTAGCGGTCTACGAGCAGTACTTC. Amino acid sequence: CASSESPGLAVYEQYF.

The gene calls are TRBV5-1 and TRBJ2-1; 9 bases fit TRBD2. The V and J ends lost 1 base and 5 bases, in that order; junction bases with no gene match: 4. The CDR3 totals 15 residues. Germline V CDR1 and CDR2: SGHRS, YFSETQ. CDR3 DNA sequence: TGCGCCAGCAGCTTGAGACTAGCGGCAGACAATGAGCAGTTCTTC. It encodes CASSLRLAADNEQFF.

This rearrangement joins TRBV28 to TRBJ1-2, with 8 bases aligning to TRBD1. J gave up 3 bases and V 3 bases, and 9 bases lay outside the gene matches. The CDR3 totals 16 residues. CDR1 MDHEN and CDR2 SYDVKM come from the germline V gene. The CDR3, as DNA: TGTGCCAGCAGTTTTTACCCCACAGGGGGGGACTATGGCTACACCTTC. Its protein is CASSFYPTGGDYGYTF.

The V gene is TRBV10-2, the J gene TRBJ2-7, with D maybe TRBD1 (6 bases). Germline values: CDR1 WSHSY, CDR2 SAAADI. Deletions cut 0 bases from V and 12 bases from J, with 15 bases between. This CDR3 is built from 13 residues. As DNA, the CDR3 is TGCGCCAGCAGTGAGTCCGTAAACAGGGACCGGTACTTC. Translated, it gives CASSESVNRDRYF.

As to this clone: Different DNA sequences within this sample yield the same CDR3. The chain has TRBV6-6 and TRBJ2-2, with D unresolved. Deletions cut 7 bases from V and 2 bases from J, with 2 bases between. CDR3 length: 11 amino acids. Germline loops: CDR1 MNHNY, CDR2 SVGAGI (reference sequence). The CDR3 DNA reads as TGTGCCAGCACCAACACCGGGGAGCTGTTTTTT. Translated: CASTNTGELFF.

The CDR3 bases are TGTGCCAGTAGTATACAGGGTAACAATCAGCCCCAGCATTTT. Translated: CASSIQGNNQPQHF. This chain links TRBV19 with TRBJ1-5, with D possibly matching TRBD1 (5 bases). V lost 2 bases to trimming and J lost 3 bases, with 8 bases between them. This CDR3 has 14 residues. Germline V gene data show CDR1 as LNHDA and CDR2 as SQIVND (reference sequence). Variable domain in full (rest from reference TRBV19 and TRBJ1-5): DGGITQSPKYLFRKEGQNVTLSCEQNLNHDAMYWYRQDPGQGLRLIYYSQIVNDFQKGDIAEGYSVSREKKESFPLTVTSAQKNPTAFYLCASSIQGNNQPQHFGDGTRLSIL.

The chain joins TRBV19 to TRBJ2-5; unclear D gene. Germline V gene sequence: CDR1 LNHDA, CDR2 SQIVND (reference sequence). This CDR3 region has 15 residues. The V gene lost 0 bases and the J gene lost 1 base, with 9 bases spanning the gap. CDR3 bases: TGTGCCAGTAGTATAGACCCCCGAGGCCAAGAGACCCAGTACTTC. It codes for CASSIDPRGQETQYF.

Points on this clone: Other DNA sequences in this sample translate to the same CDR3. The chain joins TRBV7-9 to TRBJ1-2, with unresolved D. Per germline, CDR1 SEHNR and CDR2 FQNEAQ (reference sequence). The germline V and J ends were trimmed by 1 base and 7 bases, with 7 bases remaining between them. The CDR3 is made up of 12 amino acids. For the CDR3, the DNA is TGTGCCAGCAGCTTAGGGGCGAGTGGCTACACCTTC. Encoded protein: CASSLGASGYTF.

Points on this clone: The same CDR3 can be traced to other DNA sequences in this sample. The CDR3 loop reads CASSLAGSYNEQFF. CDR3 nucleotide sequence: TGTGCCAGCAGCTTAGCAGGCTCCTACAATGAGCAGTTCTTC. The rearrangement uses TRBV7-3 and TRBJ2-1; D is undetermined. V dropped 2 bases and J dropped 0 bases, with 5 bases sitting between them. The germline V gene has CDR1 SGHTA and CDR2 FQGTGA. There are 14 residues in the CDR3. The whole variable domain, filled in from reference TRBV7-3 and TRBJ2-1, reads GAGVSQTPSNKVTEKGKYVELRCDPISGHTALYWYRQSLGQGPEFLIYFQGTGAADDSGLPNDRFFAVRPEGSVSTLKIQRTERGDSAVYLCASSLAGSYNEQFFGPGTRLTVL.

The V and J genes are TRBV4-1 and TRBJ1-5, with D maybe TRBD1 (6 bases). Deletions cut 6 bases from V and 5 bases from J, with 14 bases between. The CDR3 loop spans 14 amino acids. From germline, CDR1 is MGHRA and CDR2 YSYEKL. In DNA form, the CDR3 reads TGCGCCAGCAGGGGGATCGGGGGCGATCAGCCCCAGCATTTT. This gives the protein CASRGIGGDQPQHF.

With respect to this clone: The same CDR3 arises from other DNA sequences in this sample as well. The chain employs TRBV30 and TRBJ1-6; no clear D. CDR1 and CDR2 (germline): GTSNPN, SVGIG (reference sequence). The CDR3 extends over 12 amino acids. Deletions cut 5 bases from V and 2 bases from J, with 4 bases between. The CDR3 region is CAWRPYNSPLHF. The CDR3 DNA reads as TGTGCCTGGCGCCCCTATAATTCACCCCTCCACTTT. The entire variable domain, with the rest obtained from reference TRBV30 and TRBJ1-6, is as follows: SQTIHQWPATLVQPVGSPLSLECTVEGTSNPNLYWYRQAAGRGLQLLFYSVGIGQISSEVPQNLSASRPQDRQFILSSKKLLLSDSGFYLCAWRPYNSPLHFGNGTRLTVT.

In nucleotides, the CDR3 is TGTGCCAGCAGTCCTCGAGGGGGCGCAGGCACTGAAGCTTTCTTT. This sequence encodes CASSPRGGAGTEAFF. V gene TRBV28 combines with J gene TRBJ1-1; 7 positions match TRBD1. Germline V gives CDR1 MDHEN, CDR2 SYDVKM. This CDR3 region has 15 residues. After removal of 5 bases from V and 4 bases from J, the junction contained 10 bases not matched to a gene.

This clone was counted once. Other DNA sequences in the sample encode the same CDR3. Here the CDR3 DNA reads TGTGCCAGCAGTGAAAAGGGGCCGTACGAGCAGTACTTC. Its protein is CASSEKGPYEQYF. The J gene is TRBJ2-7, the V gene TRBV6-1, with TRBD1 as a possible D gene (5 bases). Germline CDR1 is MNHNS and CDR2 is SASEGT. This CDR3 contains 13 residues. V was shortened by 2 bases and J by 4 bases, with 9 bases between the two germline ends.

The chain employs TRBV19 and TRBJ1-1; the D gene is possibly TRBD1 (6 bases). The CDR3 length is 16 residues. Trimming removed 4 bases at V and 0 bases at J, with 15 bases between. CDR1 LNHDA and CDR2 SQIVND come from the germline V gene (reference sequence). The CDR3, as DNA: TGTGCCAGTAGTAAAGGACAGTCCTCCATGAACACTGAAGCTTTCTTT. Protein: CASSKGQSSMNTEAFF.

This sequence joins TRBV7-9 and TRBJ2-7; TRBD2 matches at 10 bases. J lost 0 bases, V lost 5 bases, and 7 bases had no gene match. This CDR3 has 16 amino acids. The V gene's germline CDR1 is SEHNR and CDR2 FQNEAQ (reference sequence). This chain's CDR3 is CASSRDPSGSSYEQYF. In DNA form, the CDR3 reads TGTGCCAGCAGCCGGGACCCTAGCGGGAGCTCCTACGAGCAGTACTTC.

Only one count was recorded for this clone. CDR3: CASSQRPGGPSGRAGEQYF. CDR3 DNA sequence: TGTGCCAGCAGCCAACGTCCAGGGGGCCCTAGCGGGAGGGCCGGAGAGCAGTACTTC. The chain combines TRBV4-2 with TRBJ2-7; 12 bases agree with TRBD2. CDR3 length: 19 residues. Looked up from germline, CDR1 is LGHNA and CDR2 is YNFKEQ. With V trimmed by 2 bases and J by 7 bases, 18 bases remained unmatched.

The CDR3 is CASSQEGASVYEQYF. The CDR3, as DNA: TGTGCCAGCAGCCAAGAGGGCGCTAGCGTCTACGAGCAGTACTTC. The chain links TRBV4-2 to TRBJ2-5; D possibly corresponds to TRBD2 (6 bases). Judging by the DNA end, TRBJ2-7 fits better; the J call may be wrong. Germline V gene lookup returns CDR1 LGHNA and CDR2 YNFKEQ. The CDR3 is made up of 15 amino acids.

The chain links TRBV29-1 to TRBJ1-4; D remains ambiguous. There are 13 residues in the CDR3. CDR1 is SQVTM and CDR2 is ANQGSEA in the germline V gene. The CDR3 coding sequence is TGCAGTACCATGGACGGGAGTAATGAAAAACTGTTTTTT. It translates to CSTMDGSNEKLFF.

The CDR3 DNA reads as TGCAGCGCCGGGTCGGGTACCCGCACAGATACGCAGTATTTT. Its translation: CSAGSGTRTDTQYF. The chain has TRBV29-1 and TRBJ2-3; unclear D gene. V shed 7 bases and J shed 1 base, with 15 bases lying between them. CDR3 length: 14 residues. Germline V CDR1 and CDR2: SQVTM, ANQGSEA.